This T cell receptor beta chain is from a study of blood T cell repertoires in COVID-19. In the original analysis: Quantification of nucleated cells was approximated via reference gene primer amplification. The table came from immunoSEQ multiplex PCR; TCRdb's copy has only in-frame clones and leaves some out. V, J and clone size are taken as reported in that table, and D and trimming were inferred from the DNA itself. Of approximately 260,000 clones listed, about nine tenths are singletons. The CDR3 is 14 residues long. Germline V gives CDR1 SGDLS, CDR2 YYNGEE. V gave up 0 bases and J gave up 8 bases, with 12 bases separating them.

The V and J genes are TRBV9 and TRBJ2-1; D is ambiguous. Sequencing was performed on peripheral blood. This sequence was found in a man aged 50 to 60 with acute or convalescent COVID-19. As DNA, the CDR3 is TGTGCCAGCAGCGTAGGGCTCATCCACGATGAGCAGTTCTTC. This gives the protein CASSVGLIHDEQFF.